These 20 T cell receptor beta chains were all obtained from the same sample, sequenced in a study of radiotherapy plus CTLA-4 blockade in lung cancer. Method: immunoSEQ multiplex PCR; TCRdb's copy keeps in-frame clones and lacks some. The sample consists of tens of thousands of clones, around 78% of them appearing once. This specimen consisted of peripheral blood, obtained from a patient treated with radiotherapy plus ipilimumab. These receptor sequences come from a human donor with non-small cell lung cancer who had a partial response to radiotherapy plus ipilimumab. Some clones in this sample may be carry-over from other donors' samples.

The chain links TRBV5-4 to TRBJ1-1; D uncertain. V was shortened by 1 base and J by 4 bases, with 14 bases between the two germline ends. The germline CDR1 and CDR2 sequences are SGHNT and YYREEE (reference sequence). The length of the CDR3 is 15 residues. The CDR3 loop reads CASSLRLGSLTEAFF. The CDR3 region has the DNA TGTGCCAGCAGCTTGCGGTTAGGGAGTCTCACTGAAGCTTTCTTT. Together with reference TRBV5-4 and TRBJ1-1, the CDR3 gives the full variable domain: ETGVTQSPTHLIKTRGQQVTLRCSSQSGHNTVSWYQQALGQGPQFIFQYYREEENGRGNFPPRFSGLQFPNYSSELNVNALELDDSALYLCASSLRLGSLTEAFFGQGTRLTVV.

The V call is TRBV28, the J call TRBJ2-1; D is ambiguous. Germline values: CDR1 MDHEN, CDR2 SYDVKM. Trimming cost V 4 bases and J 11 bases, with 12 bases left between them. CDR3 length: 12 amino acids. The CDR3 reads CASSSDVNQQFF. The CDR3 coding sequence is TGTGCCAGCAGTTCAGATGTTAATCAGCAGTTCTTC.

The V gene is TRBV7-9, the J gene TRBJ2-5; TRBD2 is a possible D gene (6 bases). With 1 base removed from V and 10 bases from J, the gap between germline ends came to 13 bases. This CDR3 has 13 amino acids. CDR1 is SEHNR and CDR2 is FQNEAQ in the germline V gene (reference sequence). CDR3 sequence: CASSLGPPGLQYF. The CDR3 DNA reads as TGTGCCAGCAGCTTAGGCCCTCCGGGACTCCAGTACTTC.

Comments on this clone: The junction departs from the called germline gene at one end, perhaps through a read error. V usage is TRBV29-1 and J usage is TRBJ2-2; 7 nucleotides match TRBD2. The CDR3 is made up of 16 amino acids. CDR1 and CDR2 (germline): SQVTM, ANQGSEA. CDR3 protein: CGVGGDGHKNTGELFF. The DNA of the CDR3 is TGCGGCGTTGGGGGGGACGGACATAAGAACACCGGGGAGCTGTTTTTT.

The rearrangement links TRBV5-1 to TRBJ2-7; possible D gene TRBD1, 5 bases. Germline loops: CDR1 SGHRS, CDR2 YFSETQ. The V end was cut by 6 bases, the J end by 0 bases, with 16 bases between. The CDR3 spans 15 residues. This CDR3 is CASNLGWGSSYEQYF. CDR3 DNA sequence: TGCGCCAGCAATTTGGGTTGGGGCAGCTCCTACGAGCAGTACTTC.

This clone appeared once. V is TRBV6-5 and J is TRBJ2-7; 8 bases are shared with TRBD1. J gave up 4 bases and V 6 bases, and 11 bases lay outside the gene matches. CDR3 size: 15 residues. CDR1 is MNHEY, CDR2 SVGAGI, per germline. The CDR3 coding sequence is TGTGCCAGCAGAGCCGGACAGGGAGGTGCGTACGAGCAGTACTTC. Protein product: CASRAGQGGAYEQYF.

The chain is built from TRBV7-9 and TRBJ2-3; TRBD2 might be the D (6 bases). V lost 2 bases to trimming and J lost 5 bases, with 14 bases between them. CDR1 and CDR2 (germline): SEHNR, FQNEAQ (reference sequence). This CDR3 region has 15 residues. CDR3 nucleotide sequence: TGTGCCAGCAGCTTATATGGGGCCGGGAGAGATACGCAGTATTTT. It specifies CASSLYGAGRDTQYF.

This clone was seen a handful of times. This sequence joins TRBV6-6 and TRBJ1-3; perhaps TRBD1 as D (5 bases). The germline CDR1 and CDR2 sequences are MNHNY and SVGAGI (reference sequence). This CDR3 is 15 amino acids long. V shed 6 bases and J shed 3 bases, with 15 bases lying between them. For the CDR3, the DNA is TGTGCCAGCAGCAGCAGGGTTAAAGATGGAAACACCATATATTTT. It codes for CASSSRVKDGNTIYF.

The chain is built from TRBV5-5 and TRBJ1-1; possible D gene TRBD1, 6 bases. Trimming left V 2 bases short and J 9 bases short, with 14 bases between. Germline CDR1 reads SGHKS; CDR2 reads YYEKEE (reference sequence). The CDR3 totals 13 residues. The CDR3 DNA reads TGTGCCAGCAGCTTCTTGCCGGGACACCAAGCTTTCTTT. Its translation is CASSFLPGHQAFF. Full variable domain (missing parts from reference TRBV5-5 and TRBJ1-1): DAGVTQSPTHLIKTRGQQVTLRCSPISGHKSVSWYQQVLGQGPQFIFQYYEKEERGRGNFPDRFSARQFPNYSSELNVNALLLGDSALYLCASSFLPGHQAFFGQGTRLTVV.

This rearrangement joins TRBV29-1 to TRBJ2-2; D remains unclear. This CDR3 has 12 amino acids. Germline V lookup: CDR1 SQVTM, CDR2 ANQGSEA. V was cut by 4 bases and J by 7 bases, with 10 bases left in between. The CDR3, as DNA: TGCAGCGTTGGTCGAGTCGGCGGGGAGCTGTTTTTT. Residues: CSVGRVGGELFF.

Only a few counts were recorded for this clone. This chain links TRBV7-9 with TRBJ2-2; D unresolved. V was shortened by 4 bases and J by 6 bases, with 6 bases between the two germline ends. The germline CDR1 and CDR2 sequences are SEHNR and FQNEAQ (reference sequence). CDR3 length: 12 residues. CDR3 in DNA: TGTGCCAGCAGCTCCCTCGCCGGGGAGCTGTTTTTT. Amino acids: CASSSLAGELFF. The whole variable domain, filled in from reference TRBV7-9 and TRBJ2-2, reads DTGVSQNPRHKITKRGQNVTFRCDPISEHNRLYWYRQTLGQGPEFLTYFQNEAQLEKSRLLSDRFSAERPKGSFSTLEIQRTEQGDSAMYLCASSSLAGELFFGEGSRLTVL.

CDR3 coding DNA: TGTGCCAGCAGCTCGAGCGGGACAGGGGGTGCAGATACGCAGTATTTT. Translated: CASSSSGTGGADTQYF. The gene calls are TRBV11-2 and TRBJ2-3, with TRBD1 matching 11 bases. Germline V gene sequence: CDR1 SGHAT, CDR2 FQNNGV. The CDR3 contains 16 residues. J was trimmed by 4 bases and V by 4 bases; bases with no gene match: 7.

This rearrangement joins TRBV19 to TRBJ1-2; TRBD1 is a possible D gene (5 bases). Between the trimmed V and J ends, which lost 7 bases and 8 bases, there was a span of 23 bases. The CDR3 consists of 15 residues. CDR1 and CDR2 (germline): LNHDA, SQIVND (reference sequence). In DNA, the CDR3 is TGTGCCAGTATAGGGGTTGGCAGCGCCGTGGGGGGCTACACCTTC. Amino acids: CASIGVGSAVGGYTF.

The table lists this clone with a count of one. V is TRBV30 and J is TRBJ2-7; unclear D gene. V shed 3 bases and J shed 1 base, with 7 bases lying between them. The CDR3 is made up of 12 amino acids. CDR1 GTSNPN and CDR2 SVGIG come from the germline V gene (reference sequence). DNA for the CDR3: TGTGCCTGGAGCCCACAATCCTACGAGCAGTACTTC. Translating it yields CAWSPQSYEQYF.

This clone showed up just once. J is TRBJ2-3 and V is TRBV19; TRBD2 agrees at 8 bases. This CDR3 is 13 amino acids long. V dropped 7 bases and J dropped 5; count of bases not matched to a gene: 5. Germline CDR1 and CDR2: LNHDA and SQIVND (reference sequence). CDR3 in DNA: TGTGCCAGTAATCCCCGGGGGGGAGATACGCAGTATTTT. Amino acid sequence: CASNPRGGDTQYF.

The J gene is TRBJ2-3, the V gene TRBV27, with 7 bases aligning to TRBD1. Germline values: CDR1 MNHEY, CDR2 SMNVEV (reference sequence). With 6 bases clipped from V and 2 bases from J, the junction kept 8 bases outside the gene matches. The CDR3 totals 15 residues. CDR3 bases: TGTGCCAGCAGCGATCAGGGGGTTCCCACAGATACGCAGTATTTT. Translated: CASSDQGVPTDTQYF.

This clone came up many times. The chain couples TRBV28 to TRBJ1-2; D is possibly TRBD1 (6 bases). The V and J ends lost 8 bases and 4 bases respectively, with 11 bases between them. The germline V gene has CDR1 MDHEN and CDR2 SYDVKM. This CDR3 is built from 12 residues. The CDR3 region is CASGGYSYGYTF. Here the CDR3 DNA reads TGTGCCAGCGGGGGCTACAGCTATGGCTACACCTTC.

This clone turned up a few times. The chain joins TRBV6-5 to TRBJ2-5; 8 bases match TRBD1. V lost 6 bases to trimming and J lost 5 bases; unmatched junction nucleotides: 5. This CDR3 contains 13 residues. Germline lookup yields CDR1 MNHEY and CDR2 SVGAGI. CDR3 protein: CASRTGVGETQYF. CDR3 DNA: TGTGCCAGCAGGACAGGGGTGGGGGAGACCCAGTACTTC.

The chain couples TRBV25-1 to TRBJ2-3, with D possibly being TRBD2 (6 bases). Germline V gene lookup returns CDR1 MGHDK and CDR2 SYGVNS. Trimming left V 2 bases short and J 3 bases short, with 12 bases between. This CDR3 spans 15 amino acids. The CDR3 nucleotides read TGTGCCAGCAGTGAACGGCTCGCGGGAACAGATACGCAGTATTTT. Residues: CASSERLAGTDTQYF.

The genes are TRBV6-1 and TRBJ2-3; 7 bases match TRBD2. The V gene end was trimmed by 1 base and the J gene end by 3 bases; junction bases not matched to a gene: 16. The CDR3 is made up of 19 amino acids. Germline CDR1 is MNHNS and CDR2 is SASEGT. Here the CDR3 DNA reads TGTGCCAGCAGTGAAGAGGGTGGGGGGGGTCGGGCCAAAACAGATACGCAGTATTTT. It specifies CASSEEGGGGRAKTDTQYF.